What follows is one T cell receptor (beta chain) and its context. Its antigen remains unidentified. The CDR3 has 16 residues. The ends were cut back, 4 bases at V and 1 base at J, with 17 bases in the middle. Germline CDR1 reads ENHRY; CDR2 reads SYGVKD. The data were obtained in a study of cytomegalovirus exposure and HLA in healthy donors. Study-level background: Genotyping of under 500 donors showed that 80% to 90% belonged to the Caucasian-associated ancestry cluster.

The PCR had 60 Vbeta and 13 Jbeta primers. TCRdb's copy holds only in-frame clones and misses some; the assay was immunoSEQ multiplex PCR. The repertoire holds 150,000 to 200,000 clones, around four fifths seen once, with approximately 0.8% in the top ten. Findings and caveats of the study: It is likely that the observed cluster of highly shared sequence variants was a sequencing artifact. Previous analysis showed most TCR beta V segments were productive about 90% or about 30% of the time. TCR beta V- and J-gene trimming, according to a later analysis, was linked to a missense DCLRE1C variant.

The clonotype originates from a woman between 18 and 29 years old in good health and CMV-seronegative. The chain couples TRBV10-3 to TRBJ2-7, with TRBD2 as a possible D gene (5 bases). The sequencing input was PBMCs. DNA of the CDR3: TGTGCCATCAGTGCATCCGTAGTCGGAGGTTCCTACGAGCAGTACTTC. This codes for CAISASVVGGSYEQYF.